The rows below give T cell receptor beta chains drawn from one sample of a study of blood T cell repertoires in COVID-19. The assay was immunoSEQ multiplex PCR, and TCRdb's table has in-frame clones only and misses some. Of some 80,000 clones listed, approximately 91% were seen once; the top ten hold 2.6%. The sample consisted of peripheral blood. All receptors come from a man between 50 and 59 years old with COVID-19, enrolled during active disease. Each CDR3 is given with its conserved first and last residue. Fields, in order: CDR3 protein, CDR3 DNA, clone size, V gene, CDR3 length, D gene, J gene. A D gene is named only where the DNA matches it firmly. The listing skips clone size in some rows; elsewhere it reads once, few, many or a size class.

CASSGGLLEKLFF | TGTGCCAGCAGCGGGGGGTTGTTGGAAAAACTGTTTTTT | - | TRBV7-9 | 13 | - | TRBJ1-4
CASSLVVGSGPGELFF | TGCGCCAGCAGCTTGGTCGTCGGCTCGGGTCCCGGGGAGCTGTTTTTT | - | TRBV5-1 | 16 | - | TRBJ2-2
CASTADNEQFF | TGTGCCAGCACAGCGGACAATGAGCAGTTCTTC | medium-sized | TRBV27 | 11 | - | TRBJ2-1
CASSLGGSSYEQYF | TGTGCCAGCAGCTTAGGCGGGAGCTCCTACGAGCAGTACTTC | - | TRBV5-4 | 14 | TRBD2 | TRBJ2-7
CASSFGPGGNQPQHF | TGTGCCAGCAGTTTTGGGCCCGGGGGGAATCAGCCCCAGCATTTT | - | TRBV28 | 15 | - | TRBJ1-5
CASSQGLDEQFF | TGTGCCAGCAGCCAAGGACTAGATGAGCAGTTCTTC | - | TRBV7-3 | 12 | TRBD2 | TRBJ2-1
CASSEARQGYGYTF | TGTGCCAGCAGTGAAGCGAGGCAGGGCTATGGCTACACCTTC | - | TRBV6-1 | 14 | - | TRBJ1-2
CSVRVANYGYTF | TGCAGCGTCAGGGTAGCTAACTATGGCTACACCTTC | - | TRBV29-1 | 12 | - | TRBJ1-2
CASSEIRKQETQYF | TGTGCCAGCAGTGAGATTAGAAAGCAAGAGACCCAGTACTTC | - | TRBV2 | 14 | - | TRBJ2-5
CASEGVEEQFF | TGTGCCAGCGAGGGAGTGGAAGAGCAGTTCTTC | - | TRBV2 | 11 | - | TRBJ2-1
CASSPVGRGSYEQYF | TGTGCCAGCTCACCAGTGGGCAGGGGCTCCTACGAGCAGTACTTC | - | TRBV18 | 15 | - | TRBJ2-7
CASSQRLAGGPGSEQFF | TGTGCCAGCAGCCAACGCCTAGCGGGAGGGCCGGGGAGTGAGCAGTTCTTC | few | TRBV4-2 | 17 | TRBD2 | TRBJ2-1
CASSHERTNNNNEQFF | TGCGCCAGCAGCCATGAGCGGACCAATAATAACAATGAGCAGTTCTTC | - | TRBV4-1 | 16 | - | TRBJ2-1
CASSLWASEGNEQFF | TGTGCCAGCAGCTTGTGGGCTAGCGAGGGCAATGAGCAGTTCTTC | - | TRBV5-4 | 15 | - | TRBJ2-1
CASRLRGGRSEKLFF | TGTGCCAGCAGACTGCGGGGAGGGAGGTCTGAAAAACTGTTTTTT | - | TRBV27 | 15 | - | TRBJ1-4
CASSLAGEYNSPLHF | TGTGCCAGCAGCTTGGCCGGGGAATATAATTCACCCCTCCACTTT | once | TRBV5-4 | 15 | - | TRBJ1-6
CASSVGGGDQPQHF | TGTGCCAGCAGCGTAGGAGGGGGGGATCAGCCCCAGCATTTT | - | TRBV9 | 14 | - | TRBJ1-5